The clone carrying this T cell receptor (beta chain) was seen a few times. The data are from a study of T cells after yellow fever vaccination. Study in general: Fractions of low cell number were prepared using SMART-Seq v4 Ultra Low Input.

Using its own MiXCR run on the 5' RACE reads, TCRdb lists one record per CDR3 protein. The table lists roughly 120,000 distinct CDR3 sequences, under 8% of them singletons. This receptor was identified in a man aged 18 to 35 who received the YFV17D yellow fever vaccine. This specimen consisted of CD4+ T cells sorted from PBMCs, obtained roughly 10 days after the first yellow fever vaccination.

This chain's CDR3 is CSAPNQGDQPQHF. CDR3 DNA sequence: TGCAGTGCTCCAAATCAGGGAGATCAGCCCCAGCATTTT. The chain uses TRBV20-1 and TRBJ1-5, with D perhaps matching TRBD1 (5 bases). This CDR3 is built from 13 residues. Germline values: CDR1 DFQATT, CDR2 SNEGSKA (reference sequence). V was trimmed by 5 bases and J by 5 bases, leaving 13 bases between them.